Each of the 17 T cell receptor beta chains below was sequenced from the same sample in a study of shared clonotypes between healthy human individuals. Profiling relied on immunoSEQ multiplex PCR, and the TCRdb table lists in-frame clones only, not all of them. The sample has about 1.1 million clones; roughly 80% are singletons. The sequenced sample consisted of memory CD4+ T cells from PBMCs. Sample subset: CD45RA-negative fraction. The receptor set was obtained from a man aged 18 to 30 in good health. Some clones in this sample may be carry-over from other donors' samples.

The V gene is TRBV7-3, the J gene TRBJ2-7; TRBD1 aligns across 7 bases. Germline V gives CDR1 SGHTA, CDR2 FQGTGA. There are 14 residues in the CDR3. The junction had 9 bases not matched to a gene; V was cut back by 4 bases and J by 6 bases. The DNA of the CDR3 is TGTGCCAGCAGCTCCGGGACAGCCCAGGGCGAGCAGTACTTC. The encoded protein is CASSSGTAQGEQYF.

V is TRBV25-1 and J is TRBJ2-3, with TRBD2 identical over 7 bases. This CDR3 contains 15 residues. Germline V lookup: CDR1 MGHDK, CDR2 SYGVNS. Trimming took 4 bases from V and 6 from J; bases not matched to a gene: 10. The chain's CDR3 is CASSAGLGPTDTQYF. The DNA for the CDR3 is TGTGCCAGCAGTGCTGGACTAGGGCCAACGGATACGCAGTATTTT.

This clone has more than one count but fewer than ten. The chain is built from TRBV19 and TRBJ2-2; 13 nucleotides agree with TRBD2. V shed 10 bases, J shed 5 bases, and the junction held 4 bases outside the gene matches. Germline CDR1 and CDR2: LNHDA and SQIVND (reference sequence). This CDR3 spans 14 amino acids. The CDR3 loop reads CATSGLAGTGELFF. The CDR3 DNA reads as TGTGCCACCTCGGGACTAGCGGGAACCGGGGAGCTGTTTTTT.

The V gene is TRBV28, the J gene TRBJ2-3; possible D gene TRBD2, 6 bases. V was pared by 5 bases and J by 2 bases, with 11 bases between. The CDR3 contains 14 residues. Germline loops: CDR1 MDHEN, CDR2 SYDVKM. The CDR3 protein is CASSAGTLTDTQYF. DNA of the CDR3: TGTGCCAGCAGTGCCGGGACTCTCACAGATACGCAGTATTTT.

This clone has more than one count but fewer than ten. The sample has other DNA sequences that encode this CDR3 too. The chain has TRBV5-1 and TRBJ1-2; 11 bases agree with TRBD1. This CDR3 spans 14 amino acids. The J segment lost 7 bases and the V segment lost 3 bases, leaving 5 bases of the junction unmatched. Germline lookup yields CDR1 SGHRS and CDR2 YFSETQ. CDR3 amino acids: CASSSGQGAGGYTF. CDR3 bases: TGCGCCAGCAGCTCAGGACAGGGGGCCGGTGGCTACACCTTC. Together with reference TRBV5-1 and TRBJ1-2, the CDR3 gives the full variable domain: KAGVTQTPRYLIKTRGQQVTLSCSPISGHRSVSWYQQTPGQGLQFLFEYFSETQRNKGNFPGRFSGRQFSNSRSEMNVSTLELGDSALYLCASSSGQGAGGYTFGSGTRLTVV.

This clone has at least ten counts. V gene TRBV5-1 combines with J gene TRBJ1-1; 8 nucleotides align to TRBD1. From germline, CDR1 is SGHRS and CDR2 YFSETQ. The CDR3 is 17 amino acids. The J segment lost 5 bases and the V segment lost 0 bases, leaving 12 bases of the junction unmatched. The CDR3 sequence is CASSLASDRGRRTEAFF. The CDR3 DNA reads as TGCGCCAGCAGCTTGGCAAGCGACAGGGGACGTCGTACTGAAGCTTTCTTT. Combining the CDR3 with reference TRBV5-1 and TRBJ1-1 gives the whole variable domain KAGVTQTPRYLIKTRGQQVTLSCSPISGHRSVSWYQQTPGQGLQFLFEYFSETQRNKGNFPGRFSGRQFSNSRSEMNVSTLELGDSALYLCASSLASDRGRRTEAFFGQGTRLTVV.

The chain couples TRBV6-1 to TRBJ1-2; the D is unclear. Trimming took off 1 base at V and 4 bases at J, with 10 bases between the two ends. The CDR3 runs 14 residues. Germline values: CDR1 MNHNS, CDR2 SASEGT. CDR3: CASSEGGSIYGYTF. The CDR3 DNA reads as TGTGCCAGCAGTGAAGGAGGGTCCATCTATGGCTACACCTTC.

V is TRBV2 and J is TRBJ2-1; D not certain. The germline gives CDR1 SNHLY, CDR2 FYNNEI. The CDR3 loop spans 15 amino acids. Trimming pared 2 bases from V and 8 bases from J, leaving 16 bases between. This chain's CDR3 is CASSERPLPLDEQFF. CDR3 nucleotide sequence: TGTGCCAGCAGTGAAAGACCCCTTCCCCTCGATGAGCAGTTCTTC.

The chain combines TRBV30 with TRBJ1-4; D gene ambiguous. V was pared by 4 bases and J by 8 bases, with 8 bases between. This CDR3 spans 11 amino acids. Germline V gene lookup returns CDR1 GTSNPN and CDR2 SVGIG (reference sequence). The DNA of the CDR3 is TGTGCCTGGAACGTCCGAGAAAAACTGTTTTTT. Its translation is CAWNVREKLFF.

This chain joins TRBV5-1 and TRBJ2-7; the D is unclear. Germline V lookup: CDR1 SGHRS, CDR2 YFSETQ. Trimming shortened V by 0 bases and J by 3 bases, and 10 bases separated the two germline ends. The CDR3 loop spans 14 amino acids. The CDR3 DNA sequence: TGCGCCAGCAGCTTGGCAGCTGGGATCTACGAGCAGTACTTC. Amino acid sequence: CASSLAAGIYEQYF.

The V and J genes are TRBV6-1 and TRBJ1-1, with D uncertain. CDR3 length: 12 amino acids. The germline CDR1 and CDR2 sequences are MNHNS and SASEGT. Trimming pared 10 bases from V and 7 bases from J, leaving 16 bases between. The CDR3 is CATLLVTVEAFF. DNA for the CDR3: TGTGCCACCCTACTAGTGACGGTTGAAGCTTTCTTT.

The sample holds a few counts of this clone. V gene TRBV27 combines with J gene TRBJ1-2; D is uncertain. Between the trimmed V and J ends, which lost 3 bases and 1 base, there was a span of 12 bases. The germline CDR1 and CDR2 sequences are MNHEY and SMNVEV (reference sequence). The CDR3 consists of 15 residues. CDR3 sequence: CASSFVAGFNYGYTF. CDR3 nucleotides: TGTGCCAGCAGTTTTGTGGCGGGGTTTAACTATGGCTACACCTTC.

The CDR3 sequence: CAWSRRQGNQPQHF. The DNA for the CDR3 is TGTGCCTGGAGTCGGAGGCAGGGCAATCAGCCCCAGCATTTT. The J gene is TRBJ1-5, the V gene TRBV30; unclear D gene. Trimming cost V 2 bases and J 2 bases, with 10 bases left between them. This CDR3 contains 14 residues. CDR1 and CDR2 from the germline V gene are GTSNPN and SVGIG (reference sequence).

There are many counts of this clone. CDR3 in DNA: TGCAGCGCTTCGACAGGGCAGGACTATGGCTACACCTTC. This encodes CSASTGQDYGYTF. V and J are TRBV29-1 and TRBJ1-2, with TRBD1 identical over 7 bases. CDR1 is SQVTM, CDR2 ANQGSEA, per germline. This CDR3 comprises 13 residues. Trimming removed 7 bases from V and 3 bases from J; junction bases left unmatched: 8.

The gene calls are TRBV4-1 and TRBJ1-2; TRBD1 is a possible D gene (5 bases). Trimming took 1 base from V and 7 from J, leaving 13 bases between them. CDR1 and CDR2 from the germline V gene are MGHRA and YSYEKL. CDR3 length: 14 amino acids. The DNA of the CDR3 is TGCGCCAGCAGCCAAGGTTGGGGCCCTGGTGGCTACACCTTC. Its protein product is CASSQGWGPGGYTF.

V is TRBV7-9 and J is TRBJ2-7; D is perhaps TRBD2 (6 bases). CDR3 length equals 15 residues. Germline loops: CDR1 SEHNR, CDR2 FQNEAQ (reference sequence). V was cut by 4 bases and J by 5 bases, with 18 bases left in between. The chain's CDR3 is CASSSDSPGGDEQYF. CDR3 DNA sequence: TGTGCCAGCAGCTCCGACAGCCCCGGAGGGGACGAGCAGTACTTC.

This chain uses TRBV2 with TRBJ1-1; D gene uncertain. CDR3 size: 12 residues. V was shortened by 1 base and J by 5 bases, with 5 bases between the two germline ends. Germline V lookup: CDR1 SNHLY, CDR2 FYNNEI. The CDR3 protein is CASSEDGTEAFF. In nucleotides, the CDR3 is TGTGCCAGCAGTGAAGACGGAACTGAAGCTTTCTTT.